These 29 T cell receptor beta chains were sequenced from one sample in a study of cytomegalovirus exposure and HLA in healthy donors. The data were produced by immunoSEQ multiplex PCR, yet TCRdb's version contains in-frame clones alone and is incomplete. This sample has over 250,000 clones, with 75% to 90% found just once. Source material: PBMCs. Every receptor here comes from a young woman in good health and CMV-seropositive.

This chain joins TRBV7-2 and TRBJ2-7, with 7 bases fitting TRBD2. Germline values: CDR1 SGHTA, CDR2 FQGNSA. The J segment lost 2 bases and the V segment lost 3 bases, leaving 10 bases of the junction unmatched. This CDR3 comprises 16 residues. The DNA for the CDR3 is TGTGCCAGCAGCTTTCCGGGGGGACGATACGCCTACGAGCAGTACTTC. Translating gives CASSFPGGRYAYEQYF.

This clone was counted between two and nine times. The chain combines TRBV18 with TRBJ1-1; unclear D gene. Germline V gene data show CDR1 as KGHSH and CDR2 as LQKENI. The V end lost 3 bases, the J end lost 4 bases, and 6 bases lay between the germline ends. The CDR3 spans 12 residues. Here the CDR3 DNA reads TGTGCCAGCTCACCGGTGGCCACTGAAGCTTTCTTT. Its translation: CASSPVATEAFF.

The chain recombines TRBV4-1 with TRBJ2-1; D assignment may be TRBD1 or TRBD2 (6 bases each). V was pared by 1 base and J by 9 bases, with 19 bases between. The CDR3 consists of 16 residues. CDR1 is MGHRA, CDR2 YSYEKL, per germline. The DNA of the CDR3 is TGCGCCAGCAGCCAAGTCATTGGGGGGCTAGGGGGTGAGCAGTTCTTC. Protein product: CASSQVIGGLGGEQFF.

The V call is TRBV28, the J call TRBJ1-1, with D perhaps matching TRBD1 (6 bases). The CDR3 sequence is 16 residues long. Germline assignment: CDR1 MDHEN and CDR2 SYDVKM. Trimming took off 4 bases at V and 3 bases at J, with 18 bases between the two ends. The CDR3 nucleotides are TGTGCCAGCAGTTGGGCCGGGACAAGGCGGGACACTGAAGCTTTCTTT. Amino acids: CASSWAGTRRDTEAFF.

The CDR3 loop reads CASSYRGATNEKLFF. The CDR3 DNA reads as TGTGCCAGCAGTTACAGGGGTGCAACTAATGAAAAACTGTTTTTT. The chain has TRBV6-6 and TRBJ1-4, with a weak D call TRBD1 (5 bases). Germline V gives CDR1 MNHNY, CDR2 SVGAGI (reference sequence). The CDR3 is 15 amino acids. The V end lost 2 bases, the J end lost 0 bases, and 7 bases lay between the germline ends.

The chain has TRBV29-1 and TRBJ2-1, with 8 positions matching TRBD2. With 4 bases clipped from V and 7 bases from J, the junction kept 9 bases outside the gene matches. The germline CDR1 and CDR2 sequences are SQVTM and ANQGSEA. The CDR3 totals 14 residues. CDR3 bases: TGCAGCGTTGTCGGAGGACTAGCTGATAATGAGCAGTTCTTC. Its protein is CSVVGGLADNEQFF.

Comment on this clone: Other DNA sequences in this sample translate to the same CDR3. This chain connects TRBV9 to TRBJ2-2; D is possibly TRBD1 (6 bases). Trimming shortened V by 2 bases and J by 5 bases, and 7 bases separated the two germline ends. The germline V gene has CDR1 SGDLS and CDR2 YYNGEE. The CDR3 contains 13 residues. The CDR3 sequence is CASSVGTTGELFF. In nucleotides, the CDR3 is TGTGCCAGCAGCGTTGGGACAACCGGGGAGCTGTTTTTT.

CDR3 sequence: CASSVPTSGGVHNEQFF. Here the CDR3 DNA reads TGTGCCAGCAGCGTACCGACTAGCGGGGGGGTGCACAATGAGCAGTTCTTC. This chain connects TRBV9 to TRBJ2-1, with 14 bases identical to TRBD2. J lost 5 bases, V lost 1 base, and 5 bases had no gene match. Germline-derived CDR1 and CDR2 are SGDLS and YYNGEE. The length of the CDR3 is 17 residues.

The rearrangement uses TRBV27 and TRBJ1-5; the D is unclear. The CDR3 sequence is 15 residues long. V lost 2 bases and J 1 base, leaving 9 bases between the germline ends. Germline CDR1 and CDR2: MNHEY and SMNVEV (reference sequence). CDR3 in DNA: TGTGCCAGCAGTTTAGAAGGATGGAGCAATCAGCCCCAGCATTTT. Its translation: CASSLEGWSNQPQHF.

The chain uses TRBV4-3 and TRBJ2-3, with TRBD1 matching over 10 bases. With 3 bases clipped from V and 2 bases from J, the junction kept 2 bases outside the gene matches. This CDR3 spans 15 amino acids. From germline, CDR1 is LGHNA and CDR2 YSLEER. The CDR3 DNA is TGCGCCAGCAGCCAGGACAGGGGGAACACAGATACGCAGTATTTT. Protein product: CASSQDRGNTDTQYF.

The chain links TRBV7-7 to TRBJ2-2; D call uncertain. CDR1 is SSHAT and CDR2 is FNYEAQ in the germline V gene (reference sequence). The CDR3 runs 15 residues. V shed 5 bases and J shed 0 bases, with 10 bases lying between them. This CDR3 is CASSLLGTNTGELFF. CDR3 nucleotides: TGTGCCAGCAGCCTCCTAGGGACGAACACCGGGGAGCTGTTTTTT. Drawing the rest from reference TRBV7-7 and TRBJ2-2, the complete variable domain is GAGVSQSPRYKVTKRGQDVTLRCDPISSHATLYWYQQALGQGPEFLTYFNYEAQPDKSGLPSDRFSAERPEGSISTLTIQRTEQRDSAMYRCASSLLGTNTGELFFGEGSRLTVL.

The CDR3 loop is CASARGGAASGELFF. CDR3 nucleotide sequence: TGTGCCAGCGCTCGGGGGGGAGCGGCGTCCGGGGAGCTGTTTTTT. The chain combines TRBV6-1 with TRBJ2-2; 8 bases are shared with TRBD2. Trimming took 8 bases from V and 6 from J; bases not matched to a gene: 11. From germline, CDR1 is MNHNS and CDR2 SASEGT. The CDR3 sequence is 15 residues long.

The CDR3 region is CASSFEAEQYF. The CDR3 DNA follows: TGTGCCAGCAGCTTCGAGGCGGAGCAGTACTTC. The chain recombines TRBV7-8 with TRBJ2-7; D unclear. Germline-derived CDR1 and CDR2 are SGHVS and FQNEAQ. The CDR3 totals 11 residues. Trimming removed 3 bases at V and 7 bases at J, with 7 bases between.

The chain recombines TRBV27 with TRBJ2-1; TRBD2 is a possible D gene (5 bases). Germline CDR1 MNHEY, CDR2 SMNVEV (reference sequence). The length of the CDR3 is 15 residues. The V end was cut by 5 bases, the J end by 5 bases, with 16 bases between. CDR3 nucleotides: TGTGCCAGCAGTCCACCTAGCCGGAGAGACAATGAGCAGTTCTTC. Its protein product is CASSPPSRRDNEQFF.

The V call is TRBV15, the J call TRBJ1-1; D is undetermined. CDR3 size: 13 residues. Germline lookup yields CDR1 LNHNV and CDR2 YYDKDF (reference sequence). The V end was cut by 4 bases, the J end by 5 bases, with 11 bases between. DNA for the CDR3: TGTGCCACCAGCAAATGGGGAATGACTGAAGCTTTCTTT. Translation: CATSKWGMTEAFF. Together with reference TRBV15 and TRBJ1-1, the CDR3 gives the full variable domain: DAMVIQNPRYQVTQFGKPVTLSCSQTLNHNVMYWYQQKSSQAPKLLFHYYDKDFNNEADTPDNFQSRRPNTSFCFLDIRSPGLGDTAMYLCATSKWGMTEAFFGQGTRLTVV.

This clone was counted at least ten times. The DNA for the CDR3 is TGTGCCTATCGACCCGACAGGGCTAACTATGGCTACACCTTC. This encodes CAYRPDRANYGYTF. The chain combines TRBV30 with TRBJ1-2; TRBD1 aligns across 7 bases. In germline, CDR1 is GTSNPN, CDR2 SVGIG (reference sequence). With 7 bases clipped from V and 0 bases from J, the junction kept 8 bases outside the gene matches. This CDR3 has 14 residues.

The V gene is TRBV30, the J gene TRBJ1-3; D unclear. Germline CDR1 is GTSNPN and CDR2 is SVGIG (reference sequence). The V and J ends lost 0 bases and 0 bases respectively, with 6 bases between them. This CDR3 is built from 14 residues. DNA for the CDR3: TGTGCCTGGAGTGTAGCCAGCTCTGGAAACACCATATATTTT. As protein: CAWSVASSGNTIYF.

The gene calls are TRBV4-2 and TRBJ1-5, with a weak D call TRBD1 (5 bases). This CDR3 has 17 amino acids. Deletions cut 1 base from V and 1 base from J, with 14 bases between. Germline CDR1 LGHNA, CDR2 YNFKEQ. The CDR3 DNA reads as TGTGCCAGCAGCCAAGTAGCTGGGGACGGCAGCAATCAGCCCCAGCATTTT. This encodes CASSQVAGDGSNQPQHF.

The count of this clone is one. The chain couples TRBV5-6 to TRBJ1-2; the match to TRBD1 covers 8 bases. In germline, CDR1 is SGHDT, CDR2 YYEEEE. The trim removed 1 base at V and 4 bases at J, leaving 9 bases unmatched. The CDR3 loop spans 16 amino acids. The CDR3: CASSLPHRGDPYGYTF. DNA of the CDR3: TGTGCCAGCAGCTTGCCCCACAGGGGGGATCCCTATGGCTACACCTTC.

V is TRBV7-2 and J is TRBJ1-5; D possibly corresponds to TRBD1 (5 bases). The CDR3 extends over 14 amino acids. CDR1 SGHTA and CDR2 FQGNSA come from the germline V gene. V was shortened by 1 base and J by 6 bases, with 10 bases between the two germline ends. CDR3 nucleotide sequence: TGTGCCAGCAGCTTAGTTCCAGGGCCTCAGCCCCAGCATTTT. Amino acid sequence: CASSLVPGPQPQHF.

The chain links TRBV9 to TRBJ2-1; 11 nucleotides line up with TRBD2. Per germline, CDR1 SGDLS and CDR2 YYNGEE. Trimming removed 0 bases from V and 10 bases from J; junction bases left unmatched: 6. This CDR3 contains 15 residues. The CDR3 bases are TGTGCCAGCAGCGTAGCGACTAGCGGGATAGAAGAGCAGTTCTTC. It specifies CASSVATSGIEEQFF.

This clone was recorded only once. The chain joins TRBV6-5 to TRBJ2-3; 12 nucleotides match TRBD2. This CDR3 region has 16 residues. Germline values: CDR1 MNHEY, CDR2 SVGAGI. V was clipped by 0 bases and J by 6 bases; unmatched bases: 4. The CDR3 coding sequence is TGTGCCAGCAGTTACTCTGGACTAGCGGGGTGGGATACGCAGTATTTT. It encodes CASSYSGLAGWDTQYF.

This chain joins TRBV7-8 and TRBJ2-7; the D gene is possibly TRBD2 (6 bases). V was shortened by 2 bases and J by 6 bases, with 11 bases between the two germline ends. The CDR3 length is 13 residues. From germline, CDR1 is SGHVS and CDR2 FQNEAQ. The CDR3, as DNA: TGTGCCAGCAGCTTAATAGCGGACTTCGAGCAGTACTTC. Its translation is CASSLIADFEQYF.

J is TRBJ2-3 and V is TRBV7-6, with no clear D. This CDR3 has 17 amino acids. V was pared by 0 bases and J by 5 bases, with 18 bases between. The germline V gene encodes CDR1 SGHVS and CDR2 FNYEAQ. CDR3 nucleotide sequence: TGTGCCAGCAGCTTAGCCAAAACACAAATCTGGGGAGATACGCAGTATTTT. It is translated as CASSLAKTQIWGDTQYF.

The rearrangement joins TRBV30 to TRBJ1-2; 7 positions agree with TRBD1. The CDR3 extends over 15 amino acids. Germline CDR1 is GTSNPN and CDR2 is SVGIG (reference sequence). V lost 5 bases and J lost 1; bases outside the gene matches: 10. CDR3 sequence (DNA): TGTGCCTGGTCCGAGGGGGCGCCGGGTAACTATGGCTACACCTTC. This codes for CAWSEGAPGNYGYTF.

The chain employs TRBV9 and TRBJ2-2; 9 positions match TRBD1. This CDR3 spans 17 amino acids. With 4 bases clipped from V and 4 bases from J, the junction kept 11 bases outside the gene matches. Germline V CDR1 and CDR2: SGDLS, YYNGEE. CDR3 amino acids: CASSPRGDRVFTGELFF. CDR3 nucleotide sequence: TGTGCCAGCAGCCCTAGGGGGGACAGGGTCTTCACCGGGGAGCTGTTTTTT.

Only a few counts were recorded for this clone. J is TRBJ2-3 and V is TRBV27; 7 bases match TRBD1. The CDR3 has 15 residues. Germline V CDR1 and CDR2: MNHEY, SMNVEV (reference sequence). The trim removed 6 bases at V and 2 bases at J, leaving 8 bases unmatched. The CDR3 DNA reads TGTGCCAGCAGCTCACAGGGGCGACCCACAGATACGCAGTATTTT. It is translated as CASSSQGRPTDTQYF.

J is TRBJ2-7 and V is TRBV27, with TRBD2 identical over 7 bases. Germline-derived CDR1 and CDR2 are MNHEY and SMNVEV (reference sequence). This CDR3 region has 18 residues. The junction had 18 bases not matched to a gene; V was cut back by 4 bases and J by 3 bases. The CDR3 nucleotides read TGTGCCAGCAGTTCCATGCCTGGGAGGGGCACCTCCCTCTACGAGCAGTACTTC. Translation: CASSSMPGRGTSLYEQYF.

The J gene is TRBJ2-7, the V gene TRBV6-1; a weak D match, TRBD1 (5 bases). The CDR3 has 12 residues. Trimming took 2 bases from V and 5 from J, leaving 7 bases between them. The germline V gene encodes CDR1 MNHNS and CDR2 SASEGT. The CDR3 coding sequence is TGTGCCAGCAGTGAAACCAGGGACGAGCAGTACTTC. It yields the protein CASSETRDEQYF.